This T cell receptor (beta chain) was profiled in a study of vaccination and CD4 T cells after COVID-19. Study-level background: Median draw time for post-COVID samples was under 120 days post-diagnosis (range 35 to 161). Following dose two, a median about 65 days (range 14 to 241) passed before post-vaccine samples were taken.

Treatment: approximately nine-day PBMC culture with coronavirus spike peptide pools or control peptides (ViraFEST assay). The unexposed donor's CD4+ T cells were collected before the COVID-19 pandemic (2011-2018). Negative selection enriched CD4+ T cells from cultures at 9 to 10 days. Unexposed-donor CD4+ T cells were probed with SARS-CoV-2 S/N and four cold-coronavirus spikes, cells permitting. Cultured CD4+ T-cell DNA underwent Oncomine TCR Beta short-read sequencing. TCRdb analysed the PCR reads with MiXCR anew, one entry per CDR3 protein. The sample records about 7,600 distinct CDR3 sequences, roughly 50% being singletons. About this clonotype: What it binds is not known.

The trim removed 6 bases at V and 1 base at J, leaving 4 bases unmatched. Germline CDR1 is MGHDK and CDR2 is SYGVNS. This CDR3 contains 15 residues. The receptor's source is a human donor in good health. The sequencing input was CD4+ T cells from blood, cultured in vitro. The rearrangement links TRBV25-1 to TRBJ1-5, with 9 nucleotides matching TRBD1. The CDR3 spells CASRGTGGSNQPQHF. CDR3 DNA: TGTGCCAGCAGAGGTACAGGGGGCAGCAATCAGCCCCAGCATTTT.